The T cell receptor beta chain described here comes from a study of cytotoxic CD8 clonotypes in ibrutinib-treated CLL. A note on this clone: Its cognate antigen is unknown.

TCRdb's table, derived via immunoSEQ multiplex PCR, lists solely in-frame clones and lacks some. Altogether some 92,000 clones are present, approximately 80% being singletons, with the ten largest covering 20% to 25%. Overall study findings and caveats: The public clonotypes identified were infrequent and showed contraction or stability on treatment.

This TCR was recovered from a human donor with chronic lymphocytic leukemia. Source: PBMCs, taken after 24 months of ibrutinib treatment.

The CDR3 nucleotides read TGTGCCAGCAGGTTGCCGGCCGGGGAGCTGTTTTTT. Translating gives CASRLPAGELFF. V and J are TRBV11-2 and TRBJ2-2; no definite D call. Between the trimmed V and J ends, which lost 6 bases and 6 bases, there was a span of 8 bases. Germline CDR1 and CDR2: SGHAT and FQNNGV. The CDR3 contains 12 residues.